What follows are 7 T cell receptor beta chains derived from one specimen sequenced in a study of identical twins. TCRdb re-analysed the 5' RACE reads in MiXCR, keeping a single row per CDR3 protein. This table has around 370,000 distinct CDR3 sequences, approximately 8.7% appearing once. Source material: naive T cells sorted from blood. These receptors came from a woman between 45 and 60 years old in good health.

The sample holds many counts of this clonotype. The chain is built from TRBV12-3 or TRBV12-4 and TRBJ1-2; possibly TRBD1 for D (6 bases). CDR3 size: 15 residues. V lost 2 bases and J lost 7, with 17 bases in between. CDR3 residues: CASSLTGRVEGGYTF. The CDR3 coding sequence is TGTGCCAGCAGTTTAACAGGGAGGGTGGAGGGTGGCTACACCTTC.

The chain employs TRBV27 and TRBJ2-4; D gene ambiguous. Germline V gives CDR1 MNHEY, CDR2 SMNVEV (reference sequence). The CDR3 has 13 residues. CDR3 amino acids: CVSGHLAKNIQYF. The CDR3 DNA reads as TGTGTTTCCGGCCACCTAGCCAAAAACATTCAGTACTTC.

The sample holds a few counts of this clonotype. The CDR3 protein is CSARDGRLASETQYF. In DNA, the CDR3 is TGCAGTGCTAGAGACGGACGACTAGCGTCCGAGACCCAGTACTTC. The chain joins TRBV20-1 to TRBJ2-5; 8 nucleotides match TRBD2. Looked up from germline, CDR1 is DFQATT and CDR2 is SNEGSKA (reference sequence). V trimming: 0 bases; J trimming: 5 bases; junction bases outside the gene matches: 8. The CDR3 length is 15 residues.

This clonotype has more than one count but fewer than ten. The CDR3 coding sequence is TGTGCCATCAGTGAGTCGAGACAGAATTCACCCCTCCACTTT. Translation gives CAISESRQNSPLHF. The chain employs TRBV10-3 and TRBJ1-6; the D gene is possibly TRBD1 (5 bases). The CDR3 runs 14 residues. Germline V gives CDR1 ENHRY, CDR2 SYGVKD. V lost 0 bases to trimming and J lost 7 bases, with 7 bases between them.

The V call is TRBV4-2, the J call TRBJ2-7; tentative D call: TRBD2 (5 bases). CDR3 length: 13 residues. CDR1 and CDR2 (germline): LGHNA, YNFKEQ. Trimming pared 4 bases from V and 1 base from J, leaving 8 bases between. CDR3 residues: CASSPGLSYEQYV. DNA of the CDR3: TGTGCCAGCAGCCCCGGACTTTCCTACGAGCAGTACGTC.

This clonotype was seen a few times. This rearrangement joins TRBV20-1 to TRBJ2-3, with 8 bases aligning to TRBD2. V dropped 6 bases and J dropped 0; count of bases not matched to a gene: 5. The CDR3 has 14 residues. Germline CDR1 reads DFQATT; CDR2 reads SNEGSKA (reference sequence). Here the CDR3 reads CSAKLADSTDTQYF. In DNA form, the CDR3 reads TGCAGTGCCAAACTAGCGGATAGCACAGATACGCAGTATTTT.

The chain carries TRBV5-1 and TRBJ1-3; no clear D. The V and J ends lost 2 bases and 2 bases respectively, with 8 bases between them. The germline V gene encodes CDR1 SGHRS and CDR2 YFSETQ. The CDR3 is made up of 14 amino acids. CDR3 in amino acids: CASSFGQTGNTIYF. DNA of the CDR3: TGCGCCAGCAGCTTTGGGCAAACTGGAAACACCATATATTTT.